These 18 T cell receptor beta chains were sequenced from one sample in a study of blood T cell repertoires in COVID-19. Assay used: immunoSEQ multiplex PCR; TCRdb lists only in-frame clones, some missing. This table holds almost 250,000 clones, around 88% found once. The specimen was PBMCs or T cells enriched from blood (not recorded which). These receptors were collected from a woman younger than 45 who had recovered from COVID-19.

The V and J genes are TRBV15 and TRBJ2-2, with TRBD2 identical over 11 bases. V trimming: 4 bases; J trimming: 5 bases; junction bases outside the gene matches: 12. This CDR3 is built from 18 residues. Germline-derived CDR1 and CDR2 are LNHNV and YYDKDF (reference sequence). CDR3 region: CATSKAGLAGGRTGELFF. CDR3 bases: TGTGCCACCAGCAAAGCGGGGCTAGCGGGAGGTCGAACCGGGGAGCTGTTTTTT.

The genes are TRBV2 and TRBJ2-3; 11 bases align to TRBD2. CDR1 is SNHLY and CDR2 is FYNNEI in the germline V gene. V was clipped by 7 bases and J by 3 bases; unmatched bases: 6. CDR3 length: 15 residues. The CDR3 spells CASKGLAGGTDTQYF. The CDR3 DNA is TGTGCCAGCAAGGGGTTAGCGGGGGGGACAGATACGCAGTATTTT.

The chain joins TRBV6-5 to TRBJ1-2, with unresolved D. The V end was cut by 6 bases, the J end by 2 bases, with 13 bases between. Germline CDR1 and CDR2: MNHEY and SVGAGI. The CDR3 runs to 14 residues. The CDR3 bases are TGTGCCAGCAGGATAATGCAGTTGAACTATGGCTACACCTTC. Protein sequence: CASRIMQLNYGYTF.

This chain uses TRBV24-1 with TRBJ2-1; D not resolved. Germline lookup yields CDR1 KGHDR and CDR2 SFDVKD. The CDR3 has 16 residues. V lost 3 bases to trimming and J lost 3 bases, with 14 bases between them. The CDR3 region is CATSDAAIPLYNEQFF. The CDR3 nucleotides read TGTGCCACCAGTGATGCCGCTATTCCCCTCTACAATGAGCAGTTCTTC.

The CDR3 sequence: CASSFGGRYEQYF. The CDR3, as DNA: TGTGCCAGCAGCTTTGGCGGGAGGTACGAGCAGTACTTC. The chain recombines TRBV7-9 with TRBJ2-7; TRBD2 agrees at 8 bases. V trimming: 3 bases; J trimming: 4 bases; junction bases outside the gene matches: 2. CDR1 is SEHNR and CDR2 is FQNEAQ in the germline V gene (reference sequence). The CDR3 loop spans 13 amino acids.

The CDR3: CASSLGLAAVRQYF. DNA for the CDR3: TGTGCCAGCAGCTTAGGACTAGCGGCCGTGCGCCAGTACTTC. The chain recombines TRBV7-9 with TRBJ2-7; 9 bases fit TRBD2. This CDR3 is 14 amino acids long. The germline V gene encodes CDR1 SEHNR and CDR2 FQNEAQ (reference sequence). The J segment lost 10 bases and the V segment lost 1 base, leaving 8 bases of the junction unmatched.

The chain uses TRBV19 and TRBJ1-4; D unresolved. V was cut by 6 bases and J by 0 bases, with 11 bases left in between. This CDR3 spans 15 amino acids. Germline CDR1 and CDR2: LNHDA and SQIVND (reference sequence). The CDR3 reads CASSGGVATNEKLFF. The CDR3 DNA sequence: TGTGCCAGTAGCGGCGGAGTTGCAACTAATGAAAAACTGTTTTTT.

V and J are TRBV4-3 and TRBJ2-7; D not certain. In germline, CDR1 is LGHNA, CDR2 YSLEER. Trimming shortened V by 0 bases and J by 1 base, and 13 bases separated the two germline ends. The CDR3 totals 16 residues. CDR3 sequence reads: CASSQDHFASSYEQYF. The CDR3 nucleotides are TGCGCCAGCAGCCAAGATCATTTTGCCAGTTCCTACGAGCAGTACTTC.

The CDR3: CASSWGQPNTEAFF. The CDR3 DNA reads TGTGCCAGCAGCTGGGGACAGCCGAACACTGAAGCTTTCTTT. The chain employs TRBV11-1 and TRBJ1-1; 7 nucleotides line up with TRBD1. The length of the CDR3 is 14 residues. Germline values: CDR1 SGHAT, CDR2 FQDESV (reference sequence). The trim removed 4 bases at V and 1 base at J, leaving 3 bases unmatched.

This clone has more than one count but fewer than ten. The chain has TRBV7-2 and TRBJ2-1, with 14 bases lining up with TRBD2. The V gene end was trimmed by 5 bases and the J gene end by 8 bases; junction bases not matched to a gene: 8. This CDR3 is built from 16 residues. The germline V gene has CDR1 SGHTA and CDR2 FQGNSA. This chain's CDR3 is CASSINPGLAGDEQFF. CDR3 coding DNA: TGTGCCAGCAGCATTAACCCGGGACTAGCGGGAGATGAGCAGTTCTTC.

The V gene is TRBV4-2, the J gene TRBJ2-1, with D possibly matching TRBD2 (5 bases). V gave up 4 bases and J gave up 5 bases, with 12 bases separating them. Per the germline V gene, CDR1 is LGHNA and CDR2 is YNFKEQ. The CDR3 is 14 residues long. The CDR3 protein is CASSPGLLDNEQFF. The CDR3 nucleotides are TGTGCCAGCAGCCCCGGACTGCTTGACAATGAGCAGTTCTTC.

This chain joins TRBV5-6 and TRBJ2-1, with TRBD2 matching 7 bases. Losses at the gene ends were 4 bases for V and 3 bases for J; bases not matched to a gene: 13. Germline CDR1 SGHDT, CDR2 YYEEEE. CDR3 length: 17 amino acids. Here the CDR3 reads CASSPDFSGGSYNEQFF. The CDR3 nucleotides read TGTGCCAGCAGCCCCGACTTTTCGGGGGGAAGCTACAATGAGCAGTTCTTC.

This clone was seen a single time. The chain carries TRBV5-4 and TRBJ2-2; TRBD2 aligns across 7 bases. V lost 4 bases to trimming and J lost 9 bases; unmatched junction nucleotides: 9. CDR3 length: 14 amino acids. Germline CDR1 reads SGHNT; CDR2 reads YYREEE (reference sequence). As DNA, the CDR3 is TGTGCCAGCAGCCTAGATACGACTAGCAGGGAGCTGTTTTTT. Encoded protein: CASSLDTTSRELFF.

This chain links TRBV15 with TRBJ2-5, with TRBD1 matching over 7 bases. The CDR3 length is 14 residues. CDR1 is LNHNV, CDR2 YYDKDF, per germline (reference sequence). Trimming at V came to 8 bases and at J to 4 bases, leaving 10 bases not matched to a gene. The CDR3 DNA reads TGTGCCACCGCGTCGGGACAGCCTGGAGAGACCCAGTACTTC. It is translated as CATASGQPGETQYF.

This rearrangement joins TRBV28 to TRBJ2-7; TRBD1 aligns across 7 bases. The germline gives CDR1 MDHEN, CDR2 SYDVKM. Unmatched junction bases numbered 5, after V lost 3 bases and J lost 0 bases. This CDR3 contains 15 residues. The CDR3 nucleotides are TGTGCCAGCAGTTTGAACGGGACAGTCTCCTACGAGCAGTACTTC. Protein sequence: CASSLNGTVSYEQYF.

The V call is TRBV19, the J call TRBJ2-3; D perhaps matches TRBD2 (5 bases). This CDR3 is built from 14 residues. V lost 3 bases, J lost 6 bases, and 13 bases lay in between. CDR1 and CDR2 (germline): LNHDA, SQIVND (reference sequence). The CDR3 nucleotides read TGTGCCAGTAGTATTCAGACTACTAGGGATACGCAGTATTTT. Translation gives CASSIQTTRDTQYF.

The chain has TRBV6-1 and TRBJ2-7, with D unclear. This CDR3 spans 12 amino acids. Germline V gene lookup returns CDR1 MNHNS and CDR2 SASEGT. V lost 4 bases to trimming and J lost 6 bases, with 10 bases between them. The DNA of the CDR3 is TGTGCCAGCAGTGGAGCTGCTACCGAGCAGTACTTC. Its protein is CASSGAATEQYF.

This clone was observed a single time. The chain uses TRBV6-5 and TRBJ1-6, with D tentatively TRBD1 (6 bases). Germline CDR1 reads MNHEY; CDR2 reads SVGAGI. CDR3 length: 15 residues. V lost 2 bases, J lost 2 bases, and 7 bases lay in between. Here the CDR3 DNA reads TGTGCCAGCAGTTACGGGGGCGCCTATAATTCACCCCTCCACTTT. It yields the protein CASSYGGAYNSPLHF.